Many counts were recorded for the clone carrying this T cell receptor beta chain. The target antigen is unknown. The data derive from a study of early T cells in non-severe SARS-CoV-2 infection. Overall study: Sequencing targeted bulk RNA from unsorted whole blood, leaving chains unpaired.

Per germline, CDR1 LNHDA and CDR2 SQIVND (reference sequence). The junction had 3 bases not matched to a gene; V was cut back by 5 bases and J by 6 bases. The CDR3 is made up of 13 amino acids. TCRdb independently ran MiXCR on the 5' RACE reads; one entry per CDR3 protein. Of tens of thousands of distinct CDR3 sequences detected, roughly a tenth appear once; the ten largest clones hold 6.5%. Study results and caveats: Matching with VDJdb favored anti-spike CD8 responses (missing private and CD4 specificities).

This clonotype originated in an adult who was a healthcare worker with PCR-confirmed SARS-CoV-2 infection or an uninfected control (not recorded which). V and J are TRBV19 and TRBJ2-1; 8 bases line up with TRBD1. What was sequenced was whole blood. The CDR3: CASSLGQGNEQFF. CDR3 DNA sequence: TGTGCCAGTAGTCTCGGACAGGGCAATGAGCAGTTCTTC.